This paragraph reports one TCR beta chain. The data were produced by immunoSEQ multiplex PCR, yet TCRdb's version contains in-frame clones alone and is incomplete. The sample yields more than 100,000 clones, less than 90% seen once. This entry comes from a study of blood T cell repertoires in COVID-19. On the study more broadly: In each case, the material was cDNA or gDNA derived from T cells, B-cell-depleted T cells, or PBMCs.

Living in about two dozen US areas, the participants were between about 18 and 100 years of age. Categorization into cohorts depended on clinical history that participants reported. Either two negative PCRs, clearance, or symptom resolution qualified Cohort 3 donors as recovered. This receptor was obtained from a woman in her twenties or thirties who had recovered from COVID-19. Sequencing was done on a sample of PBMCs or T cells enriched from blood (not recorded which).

CDR3 sequence (DNA): TGTGCCAGCAGCGGATGGGACAGTTCCCGTCCGGACACTGAAGCTTTCTTT. This codes for CASSGWDSSRPDTEAFF. This rearrangement joins TRBV5-4 to TRBJ1-1; 7 nucleotides match TRBD1. The J segment lost 3 bases and the V segment lost 4 bases, leaving 15 bases of the junction unmatched. This CDR3 has 17 residues. CDR1 and CDR2 (germline): SGHNT, YYREEE (reference sequence). Looking up the rest from reference TRBV5-4 and TRBJ1-1 gives the full variable domain: ETGVTQSPTHLIKTRGQQVTLRCSSQSGHNTVSWYQQALGQGPQFIFQYYREEENGRGNFPPRFSGLQFPNYSSELNVNALELDDSALYLCASSGWDSSRPDTEAFFGQGTRLTVV.